This TCR beta chain was profiled in a study of blood T cell repertoires in COVID-19. Study context: From T cells, B-cell-depleted T cells, or PBMCs came the material, which was cDNA or gDNA.

Trimming removed 5 bases from V and 4 bases from J, with 11 bases in between. This CDR3 comprises 13 residues. The germline V gene encodes CDR1 LNHDA and CDR2 SQIVND (reference sequence). Clinical histories supplied by participants themselves formed the basis of cohort assignment. Two negative PCRs, clearance, or symptom resolution had been documented for recovered Cohort 3 donors. In the study's own analysis: Nucleated cell counts were estimated from reference gene primer amplification. Sequencing was performed with immunoSEQ multiplex PCR; in TCRdb, only in-frame clones are kept and a portion is missing. The V and J calls and clone size were taken over from that table, and D and trimming were inferred from the DNA. This sample has 230,000 or so clones, with 80% to 85% found just once.

Input material: PBMCs or T cells enriched from blood (not recorded which). The chain recombines TRBV19 with TRBJ1-2; tentatively, D is TRBD1 (5 bases). This sequence was found in a man in his fifties who had recovered from COVID-19. CDR3 residues: CASSVQGGYGYTF. DNA of the CDR3: TGTGCCAGTAGTGTCCAGGGCGGCTATGGCTACACCTTC.